Listed below are T cell receptor beta chains from one sample, sequenced in a study of metastatic and nonmetastatic thyroid tumors. Using MiXCR, TCRdb re-called clones from the PCR reads. The table shows 45,000 to 65,000 clones, with approximately 22% occurring only once. Sample: blood. The receptors originated from a female donor with papillary thyroid cancer or a benign thyroid nodule (not recorded which). Some clones in this sample may be carry-over from other donors' samples. The CDR3 runs from the conserved cysteine through the conserved F or W. D genes are given only for firm matches. The size entry is marked missing in some rows and otherwise reads once, few, many or a size class.

clone size	D gene	V gene	J gene	CDR3 protein	CDR3 DNA
many	TRBD2	TRBV20-1	TRBJ2-5	CSAGPLTSRIQETQYF	TGCAGTGCTGGCCCTCTGACTAGCCGGATTCAAGAGACCCAGTACTTC
many	-	TRBV9	TRBJ2-3	CASSVVSDTQYF	TGTGCCAGCAGCGTAGTTTCAGATACGCAGTATTTT
many	-	TRBV30	TRBJ1-5	CAWNTPNQPQHF	TGTGCCTGGAATACACCGAATCAGCCCCAGCATTTT
many	-	TRBV20-1	TRBJ2-7	CSARAIYEQYF	TGCAGTGCTAGAGCCATCTACGAGCAGTACTTC
few	-	TRBV3-1	TRBJ2-2	CASSQGKTGELFF	TGTGCCAGCAGCCAAGGGAAAACCGGGGAGCTGTTTTTT
many	-	TRBV25-1	TRBJ2-2	CASSESIRNTGELFF	TGTGCCAGCAGTGAATCTATCAGAAACACCGGGGAGCTGTTTTTT
many	TRBD2	TRBV2	TRBJ2-3	CASKKGGSSQDTQYF	TGTGCCAGCAAAAAAGGCGGGAGTTCGCAAGATACGCAGTATTTT
few	TRBD1	TRBV28	TRBJ1-5	CASNPLGQANNQPQHF	TGTGCCAGCAACCCCCTGGGACAGGCAAACAATCAGCCCCAGCATTTT
many	-	TRBV6-6	TRBJ2-5	CASSYGGLGETQYF	TGTGCCAGCAGTTACGGGGGGCTGGGGGAGACCCAGTACTTC
many	-	TRBV5-4	TRBJ2-7	CASSLVRAGSSYEQYF	TGTGCCAGCAGCTTGGTACGGGCGGGTAGCTCCTACGAGCAGTACTTC
medium-sized	-	TRBV5-1	TRBJ2-7	CASSLVSAAYSYEQYF	TGCGCCAGCAGCTTGGTATCGGCAGCTTACTCCTACGAGCAGTACTTC
many	TRBD1	TRBV12-3/TRBV12-4	TRBJ1-2	CASSLALRVNFGDDRDYGYTF	TGTGCCAGCAGTTTAGCTTTGAGGGTTAATTTCGGAGACGACAGGGACTATGGCTACACCTTC
many	-	TRBV19	TRBJ1-4	CASHLGATNEKLFF	TGTGCCAGCCACTTGGGGGCAACTAATGAAAAACTGTTTTTT
-	TRBD1	TRBV4-2	TRBJ1-2	CASSRRQGGDYGYTF	TGTGCCAGCAGCCGACGACAGGGAGGGGATTATGGCTACACCTTC
many	-	TRBV3-1	TRBJ2-1	CASSALGQRGDNEQFF	TGTGCCAGCAGCGCGTTGGGACAGCGGGGAGACAATGAGCAGTTCTTC
many	-	TRBV7-9	TRBJ2-7	CASDPYEQYF	TGTGCCAGCGATCCCTACGAGCAGTACTTC
many	TRBD2	TRBV9	TRBJ2-1	CASSVGRGSSYNEQFF	TGTGCCAGCAGCGTAGGTCGCGGGAGCTCCTACAATGAGCAGTTCTTC
many	-	TRBV4-1	TRBJ1-2	CASTITPGANYGYTF	TGCGCCAGCACCATAACTCCGGGAGCTAACTATGGCTACACCTTC
many	-	TRBV10-1	TRBJ2-7	CARMSCSYEQYF	TGCGCCAGGATGAGTTGCTCCTACGAGCAGTACTTC
medium-sized	TRBD1	TRBV4-1	TRBJ1-2	CASLGGGNGYTF	TGCGCCAGCCTGGGAGGGGGCAATGGCTACACCTTC
many	-	TRBV7-9	TRBJ1-4	CASSSDRLDDEKLFF	TGTGCCAGCAGCTCAGACCGATTAGACGATGAAAAACTGTTTTTT
many	-	TRBV5-1	TRBJ2-1	CASSPSSGYNEQFF	TGCGCCAGCAGCCCCTCTAGTGGCTACAATGAGCAGTTCTTC
many	-	TRBV2	TRBJ1-4	CASSEALREKLFF	TGTGCCAGCAGTGAAGCGCTTCGAGAAAAACTGTTTTTT
-	-	TRBV15	TRBJ2-3	CATSPMTDTHSF	TGTGCCACCAGCCCGATGACAGATACGCATTCTTTT
many	-	TRBV20-1	TRBJ2-7	CSARGAGDFYEQYF	TGCAGTGCTAGGGGGGCGGGAGATTTTTACGAGCAGTACTTC
many	-	TRBV3-1	TRBJ1-4	CASSQETGRQVNEKLFF	TGTGCCAGCAGCCAAGAGACCGGGAGACAGGTTAATGAAAAACTGTTTTTT
few	-	TRBV18	TRBJ2-3	CAGSPGPGGSTQYF	TGTGCCGGCTCACCAGGCCCCGGAGGAAGTACGCAGTATTTT
few	TRBD1	TRBV6-1	TRBJ1-2	CASNLGTGQYGYIF	TGTGCCAGCAACCTAGGGACAGGTCAATATGGCTACATCTTC
many	-	TRBV6-1	TRBJ2-7	CASSEGYEQYF	TGTGCCAGCAGTGAAGGGTACGAGCAGTACTTC
many	-	TRBV6-1	TRBJ1-2	CASSYKKNYGYTF	TGTGCCAGCAGTTATAAGAAAAACTATGGCTACACCTTC
many	-	TRBV7-9	TRBJ2-5	CASSVAIPQETQYF	TGTGCCAGCAGCGTAGCGATCCCCCAAGAGACCCAGTACTTC
many	TRBD1	TRBV6-1	TRBJ2-7	CASRRDRGPYEQYF	TGTGCCAGCAGGCGGGACAGGGGGCCCTACGAGCAGTACTTC
many	-	TRBV10-1	TRBJ2-7	CASSEDRAGVYEQYF	TGCGCCAGCAGTGAAGACAGGGCGGGGGTTTACGAGCAGTACTTC
many	TRBD1	TRBV19	TRBJ2-3	CAARDRATDTQYF	TGTGCCGCCCGGGACAGGGCTACAGATACGCAGTATTTT
-	-	TRBV5-1	TRBJ2-7	CASSFGGPGGTYEQYF	TGCGCCAGCAGCTTCGGGGGCCCGGGGGGAACCTACGAGCAGTACTTC
few	-	TRBV5-4	TRBJ2-7	CASSFGSGAYEQYF	TGTGCCAGCAGCTTTGGGTCCGGGGCGTACGAGCAGTACTTC
many	-	TRBV6-1	TRBJ1-4	CASSGLLGEEKLFF	TGTGCCAGCAGTGGCCTCTTGGGAGAAGAAAAACTGTTTTTT
-	-	TRBV28	TRBJ2-1	CASSLGRDEKFF	TGTGCCAGCAGTTTAGGGCGGGATGAGAAGTTCTTC
many	-	TRBV18	TRBJ2-6	CASSPPPGTLSGANVLTF	TGTGCCAGCTCACCACCCCCAGGGACCCTCTCTGGGGCCAACGTCCTGACTTTC
few	-	TRBV6-1	TRBJ1-1	CASIQDMGPFGTEASF	TGTGCCAGCATTCAGGACATGGGGCCCTTTGGGACTGAAGCTTCCTTT
many	TRBD2	TRBV19	TRBJ2-3	CASSPRLASVDTQYF	TGTGCCAGTAGTCCACGACTAGCCTCCGTAGATACGCAGTATTTT
many	-	TRBV4-1	TRBJ1-3	CASSQVATAAGNTIYF	TGCGCCAGCAGCCAAGTTGCTACAGCTGCTGGAAACACCATATATTTT
many	-	TRBV7-2	TRBJ2-3	CASSREGRATDTQYF	TGTGCCAGCAGCCGAGAGGGGAGAGCCACAGATACGCAGTATTTT